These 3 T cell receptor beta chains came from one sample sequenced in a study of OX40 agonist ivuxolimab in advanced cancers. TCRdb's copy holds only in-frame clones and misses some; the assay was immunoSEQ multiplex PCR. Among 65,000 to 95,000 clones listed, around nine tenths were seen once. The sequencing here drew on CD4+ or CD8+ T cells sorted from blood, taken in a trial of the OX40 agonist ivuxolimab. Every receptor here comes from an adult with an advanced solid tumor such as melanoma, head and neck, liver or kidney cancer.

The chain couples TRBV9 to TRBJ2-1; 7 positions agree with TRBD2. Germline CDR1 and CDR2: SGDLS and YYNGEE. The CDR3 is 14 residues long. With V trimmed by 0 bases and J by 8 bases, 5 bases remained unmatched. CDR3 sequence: CASSVARGGDEQFF. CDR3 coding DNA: TGTGCCAGCAGCGTAGCCCGTGGGGGGGATGAGCAGTTCTTC.

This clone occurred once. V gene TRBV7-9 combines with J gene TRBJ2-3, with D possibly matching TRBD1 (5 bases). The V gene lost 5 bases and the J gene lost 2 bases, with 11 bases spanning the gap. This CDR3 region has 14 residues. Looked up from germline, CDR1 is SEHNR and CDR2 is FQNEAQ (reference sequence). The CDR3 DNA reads TGTGCCAGCAGCCAAGGACACTCCACAGATACGCAGTATTTT. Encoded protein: CASSQGHSTDTQYF. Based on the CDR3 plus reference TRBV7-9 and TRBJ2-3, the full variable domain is DTGVSQNPRHKITKRGQNVTFRCDPISEHNRLYWYRQTLGQGPEFLTYFQNEAQLEKSRLLSDRFSAERPKGSFSTLEIQRTEQGDSAMYLCASSQGHSTDTQYFGPGTRLTVL.

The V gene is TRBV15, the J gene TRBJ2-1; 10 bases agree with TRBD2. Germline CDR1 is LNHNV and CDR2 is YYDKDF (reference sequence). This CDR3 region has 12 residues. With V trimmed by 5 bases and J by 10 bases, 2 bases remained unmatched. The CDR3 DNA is TGTGCCACCAGCGCGACTAGCGGGGAGCAGTTCTTC. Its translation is CATSATSGEQFF.